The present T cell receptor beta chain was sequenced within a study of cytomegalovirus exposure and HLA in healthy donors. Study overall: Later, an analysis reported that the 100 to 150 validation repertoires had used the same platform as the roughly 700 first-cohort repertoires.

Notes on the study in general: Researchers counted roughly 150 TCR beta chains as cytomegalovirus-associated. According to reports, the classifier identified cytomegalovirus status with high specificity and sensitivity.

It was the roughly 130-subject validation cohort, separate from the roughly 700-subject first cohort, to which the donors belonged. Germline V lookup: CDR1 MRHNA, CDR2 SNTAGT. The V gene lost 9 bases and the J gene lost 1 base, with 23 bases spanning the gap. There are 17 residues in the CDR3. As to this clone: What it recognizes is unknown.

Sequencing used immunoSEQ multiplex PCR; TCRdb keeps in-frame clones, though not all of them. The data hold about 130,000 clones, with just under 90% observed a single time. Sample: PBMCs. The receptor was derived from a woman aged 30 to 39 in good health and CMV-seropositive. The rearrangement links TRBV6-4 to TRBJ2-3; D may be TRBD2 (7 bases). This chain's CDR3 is CARLPPLNGGRTDTQYF. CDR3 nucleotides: TGTGCCAGACTCCCCCCCCTTAACGGGGGGCGCACAGATACGCAGTATTTT.